The rows below give T cell receptor beta chains drawn from one sample of a study of cytomegalovirus exposure and HLA in healthy donors. Assay used: immunoSEQ multiplex PCR; TCRdb lists only in-frame clones, some missing. The table records roughly 150,000 clones, roughly 70% of them present only once. Sequencing was carried out using PBMCs. The receptor source for this set is a man in his thirties or forties in good health and CMV-seropositive. The CDR3 runs from the conserved cysteine through the conserved F or W. The D gene is left open where the match is weak. Expanded clones are given a class, and other clones once, few, many or no size at all.

v_gene: TRBV5-5
d_gene: TRBD2
abundance: .
CDR3aa: CASSFGREGETQYF

v_gene: TRBV10-3
d_gene: .
abundance: .
CDR3aa: CAIRQGLYKNSPLHF

v_gene: TRBV2
d_gene: .
abundance: .
CDR3aa: CASRADNSPLHF

v_gene: TRBV5-4
d_gene: .
abundance: .
CDR3aa: CASSLGTVRNTIYF

v_gene: TRBV4-2
d_gene: TRBD1
abundance: .
CDR3aa: CASNGDRRSYNEQFF

v_gene: TRBV10-3
d_gene: TRBD1
abundance: .
CDR3aa: CAIAGTGAYEQYF

v_gene: TRBV11-2
d_gene: TRBD1
abundance: .
CDR3aa: CASSEQGEARAFF

v_gene: TRBV5-1
d_gene: .
abundance: .
CDR3aa: CASSPRRLQGGELFF

v_gene: TRBV19
d_gene: .
abundance: once
CDR3aa: CASSTSGFDEKLFF

v_gene: TRBV7-9
d_gene: .
abundance: .
CDR3aa: CASSPHRDEQYF

v_gene: TRBV30
d_gene: TRBD2
abundance: .
CDR3aa: CAWEPKGTSAYEQYF

v_gene: TRBV7-2
d_gene: .
abundance: .
CDR3aa: CASSLSTDTQYF

v_gene: TRBV5-1
d_gene: .
abundance: once
CDR3aa: CASSADRFNEQFF

v_gene: TRBV27
d_gene: .
abundance: few
CDR3aa: CASSPSTDTQYF

v_gene: TRBV10-1
d_gene: .
abundance: .
CDR3aa: CASSGVAPGELFF

v_gene: TRBV7-3
d_gene: TRBD2
abundance: .
CDR3aa: CASSLTSGEYNEQFF